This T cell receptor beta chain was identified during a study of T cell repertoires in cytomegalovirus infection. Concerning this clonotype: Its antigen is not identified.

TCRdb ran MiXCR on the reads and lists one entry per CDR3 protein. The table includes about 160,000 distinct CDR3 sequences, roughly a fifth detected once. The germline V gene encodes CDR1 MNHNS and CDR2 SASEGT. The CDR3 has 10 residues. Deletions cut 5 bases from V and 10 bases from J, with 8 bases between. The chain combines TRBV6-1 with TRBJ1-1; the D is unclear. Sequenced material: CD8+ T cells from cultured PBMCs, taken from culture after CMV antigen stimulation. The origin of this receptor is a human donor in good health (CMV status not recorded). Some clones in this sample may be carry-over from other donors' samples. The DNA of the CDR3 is TGTGCCAGCAGTTCCCCCGGAGCTTTCTTT. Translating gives CASSSPGAFF.